Listed here are 20 T cell receptor beta chains from one sample, sequenced in a study of blood T cells in healthy people across ages. A sample-barcoded 5' primer and a J-beta primer mix were used in a second PCR of roughly 7 to 11 cycles. TCRdb fed the 5' RACE reads into MiXCR, producing one record per CDR3 protein. The repertoire consists of about 640,000 distinct CDR3 sequences, with around 31% occurring once and the leading ten covering 15% to 17%. Sample: blood. The receptors derive from a woman aged 80 or older in good health.

V is TRBV6-1 and J is TRBJ2-5; perhaps TRBD2 as D (6 bases). The CDR3 contains 15 residues. Trimming removed 8 bases from V and 11 bases from J, with 27 bases in between. The germline V gene has CDR1 MNHNS and CDR2 SASEGT. CDR3 region: CASRRTTDTYNEQYF. In nucleotides, the CDR3 is TGTGCCAGCCGGAGGACTACAGACACCTACAATGAGCAGTACTTC.

Regarding this clonotype: With a much larger clone just one base away, this may be a read error. The chain combines TRBV20-1 with TRBJ1-1; D is ambiguous. V shed 6 bases and J shed 2 bases, with 10 bases lying between them. The CDR3 is 12 residues long. Looked up from germline, CDR1 is DFQATT and CDR2 is SNEGSKA (reference sequence). The CDR3 loop reads CSARKINTEAFF. CDR3 DNA sequence: TGCAGTGCCAGAAAGATCAACACTGAAGCTTTCTTT.

This clonotype was recorded a few times. V gene TRBV28 combines with J gene TRBJ1-2; perhaps TRBD1 as D (5 bases). The CDR3 contains 14 residues. V lost 7 bases, J lost 4 bases, and 16 bases lay in between. Looked up from germline, CDR1 is MDHEN and CDR2 is SYDVKM. CDR3 DNA sequence: TGTGCCAGCACCCCTGGGGGGGAATCCTATGGCTACACCTTC. It codes for CASTPGGESYGYTF.

This clonotype was observed many times. A much larger clone sits a single nucleotide away, making a read error possible. The chain has TRBV6-6 and TRBJ2-1; D may be TRBD1 (5 bases). The J call may be in error: the DNA end matches TRBJ2-7 better. CDR1 and CDR2 from the germline V gene are MNHNY and SVGAGI (reference sequence). This CDR3 region has 17 residues. The CDR3 here is CASSYGIQQGAYNEQYF. CDR3 DNA: TGTGCCAGCAGTTACGGGATACAGCAGGGCGCCTACAATGAGCAGTACTTC.

V and J are TRBV15 and TRBJ2-1; 10 bases align to TRBD1. V lost 3 bases, J lost 7 bases, and 12 bases stayed unmatched. Germline V CDR1 and CDR2: LNHNV, YYDKDF (reference sequence). The CDR3 is 17 amino acids. The CDR3 sequence is CATSSEDRGQGQNEQFF. As DNA, the CDR3 is TGTGCCACCAGCAGTGAAGATAGGGGACAGGGGCAAAATGAGCAGTTCTTC.

This chain connects TRBV7-2 to TRBJ1-4; D is ambiguous. Germline V gene data show CDR1 as SGHTA and CDR2 as FQGNSA. Between the trimmed V and J ends, which lost 0 bases and 3 bases, there was a span of 8 bases. The CDR3 consists of 15 residues. CDR3 coding DNA: TGTGCCAGCAGCTTAGCGGCGAAGTCTAATGAAAAACTGTTTTTT. Protein product: CASSLAAKSNEKLFF.

There are a few counts of this clonotype. The rearrangement uses TRBV20-1 and TRBJ1-5; D gene uncertain. This CDR3 is 15 amino acids long. The germline V and J ends were trimmed by 2 bases and 0 bases, with 11 bases remaining between them. The V gene's germline CDR1 is DFQATT and CDR2 SNEGSKA (reference sequence). CDR3 nucleotide sequence: TGCAGTGCTAGATCCAGTGTAAATAGCAATCAGCCCCAGCATTTT. Amino acid sequence: CSARSSVNSNQPQHF.

With regard to this clonotype: A much larger clone lies a single base off, so this may be a read error. The chain couples TRBV20-1 to TRBJ2-7, with 8 bases lining up with TRBD2. CDR1 is DFQATT, CDR2 SNEGSKA, per germline (reference sequence). V shed 3 bases and J 7 bases; nucleotides not matched to a gene: 20. This CDR3 spans 17 amino acids. In nucleotides, the CDR3 is TGCAGTGCTAGTAAAACGGCGGGGGGCGCCCGAATTTATGAGCAGTACTTC. It translates to CSASKTAGGARIYEQYF.

In regard to this clonotype: A read error is possible here, since a much larger clone lies one base away. The genes are TRBV18 and TRBJ2-5; possibly TRBD2 for D (6 bases). CDR3 length equals 15 residues. Germline V gene data show CDR1 as KGHSH and CDR2 as LQKENI. The V and J ends lost 1 base and 4 bases respectively, with 13 bases between them. The CDR3 here is CASSPRREWRETQYF. CDR3 coding DNA: TGTGCCAGCTCACCACGGAGGGAGTGGAGAGAGACCCAGTACTTC.

The chain couples TRBV28 to TRBJ2-2; tentatively, D is TRBD2 (6 bases). Germline V CDR1 and CDR2: MDHEN, SYDVKM. CDR3 length: 15 residues. Trimming stripped 5 bases from V and 7 bases from J, with 17 bases between. The CDR3 region has the DNA TGTGCCAGCAGTCCCGGGAGTCTGCCTAGCGGGGAGCTGTTTTTT. Amino acid sequence: CASSPGSLPSGELFF.

Notes on this clonotype: A much larger clone differs by one base, so this may be a read error. J is TRBJ2-2 and V is TRBV11-1; TRBD1 aligns across 7 bases. Germline assignment: CDR1 SGHAT and CDR2 FQDESV (reference sequence). The CDR3 spans 15 residues. CDR3 loop: CASSSGTVGTGEPFF. CDR3 DNA sequence: TGTGCCAGCAGTTCCGGGACAGTAGGCACCGGGGAGCCGTTTTTT.

This clonotype has a count of ten or more. This CDR3 reads CASTRGPAYEQYF. The CDR3 DNA reads TGTGCCAGCACCAGGGGGCCGGCCTACGAGCAGTACTTC. The gene calls are TRBV6-5 and TRBJ2-7; 8 nucleotides align to TRBD1. Trimming cost V 7 bases and J 2 bases; bases outside gene matches: 4. CDR1 MNHEY and CDR2 SVGAGI come from the germline V gene. The CDR3 totals 13 residues.

The table lists this clonotype with many counts. The chain carries TRBV6-1 and TRBJ1-1, with D tentatively TRBD1 (6 bases). The CDR3 is 16 residues long. The ends were cut back, 4 bases at V and 3 bases at J, with 18 bases in the middle. Germline V gives CDR1 MNHNS, CDR2 SASEGT. The CDR3 sequence: CASSVQVGAEDTEAFF. DNA of the CDR3: TGTGCCAGCAGTGTCCAGGTGGGGGCGGAGGACACTGAAGCTTTCTTT.

V usage is TRBV18 and J usage is TRBJ2-5, with D possibly matching TRBD2 (5 bases). Germline assignment: CDR1 KGHSH and CDR2 LQKENI. The CDR3 spans 14 residues. Trimming cost V 1 base and J 5 bases, with 11 bases left between them. The CDR3 DNA sequence: TGTGCCAGCTCACCACTGCGGGTCCGGGAGACCCAGTACTTC. Its translation is CASSPLRVRETQYF.

The chain is built from TRBV28 and TRBJ1-1; D not certain. Germline lookup yields CDR1 MDHEN and CDR2 SYDVKM. The CDR3 is made up of 15 amino acids. The V and J ends lost 5 bases and 0 bases respectively, with 13 bases between them. CDR3 in amino acids: CASSPPPKMNTEAFF. DNA of the CDR3: TGTGCCAGCAGTCCTCCTCCCAAGATGAACACTGAAGCTTTCTTT.

The sample holds one count of this clonotype. A much larger clonotype is one base distant, so this may be a read error. The V gene is TRBV20-1, the J gene TRBJ2-1; the match to TRBD1 covers 9 bases. The CDR3 covers 16 residues. Germline V gives CDR1 DFQATT, CDR2 SNEGSKA (reference sequence). For the CDR3, the DNA is TGCAGTGCCCGACGACCGGGACAGGGCGCCTACAATGGGCAGTTCTTC. Translated, it gives CSARRPGQGAYNGQFF.

With regard to this clonotype: Possible read error: a much larger clone is one base away. The J gene is TRBJ2-7, the V gene TRBV7-3; TRBD1 aligns across 7 bases. The CDR3 contains 14 residues. The V and J ends lost 3 bases and 10 bases, in that order; junction bases with no gene match: 12. Germline CDR1 reads SGHTA; CDR2 reads FQGTGA. The DNA of the CDR3 is TGTGCCAGCAGCTTGACAGGGTTGGGGGAGATCCAGTACTTC. Protein: CASSLTGLGEIQYF.

This clonotype has ten or more counts. The chain carries TRBV9 and TRBJ2-3, with D hard to call. CDR1 is SGDLS and CDR2 is YYNGEE in the germline V gene. V lost 4 bases and J 0 bases, leaving 9 bases between the germline ends. The CDR3 is 14 residues long. CDR3 nucleotides: TGTGCCAGCAGCTCGACAACTAGCACAGATACGCAGTATTTT. This sequence encodes CASSSTTSTDTQYF.

This clonotype showed up many times. The V gene is TRBV20-1, the J gene TRBJ2-3; a possible D gene is TRBD1 (5 bases). The V gene lost 2 bases and the J gene lost 5 bases, with 5 bases spanning the gap. The germline V gene has CDR1 DFQATT and CDR2 SNEGSKA (reference sequence). This CDR3 is 11 amino acids long. As DNA, the CDR3 is TGCAGTGCTAGAAGGGGAGATACGCAGTATTTT. Amino acids: CSARRGDTQYF.

The rearrangement uses TRBV4-1 and TRBJ2-1, with 10 bases aligning to TRBD2. Germline lookup yields CDR1 MGHRA and CDR2 YSYEKL. This CDR3 region has 18 residues. V lost 1 base and J lost 5; bases outside the gene matches: 11. For the CDR3, the DNA is TGCGCCAGCAGCCAAGGGGCTCAAGCGGGAGGGCGCAACAATGAGCAGTTCTTC. Translated, it gives CASSQGAQAGGRNNEQFF.